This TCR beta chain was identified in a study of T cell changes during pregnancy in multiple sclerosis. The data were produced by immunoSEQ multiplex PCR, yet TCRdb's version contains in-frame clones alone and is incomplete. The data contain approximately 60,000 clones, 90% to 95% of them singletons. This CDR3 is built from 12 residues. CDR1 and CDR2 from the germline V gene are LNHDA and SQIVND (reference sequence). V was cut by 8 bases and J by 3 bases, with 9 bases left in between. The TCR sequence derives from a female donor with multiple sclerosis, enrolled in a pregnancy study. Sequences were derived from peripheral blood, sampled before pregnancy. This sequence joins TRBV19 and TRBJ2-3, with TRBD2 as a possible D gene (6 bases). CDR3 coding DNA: TGTGCCAGTGGGGGGACGACAGATACGCAGTATTTT. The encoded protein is CASGGTTDTQYF.